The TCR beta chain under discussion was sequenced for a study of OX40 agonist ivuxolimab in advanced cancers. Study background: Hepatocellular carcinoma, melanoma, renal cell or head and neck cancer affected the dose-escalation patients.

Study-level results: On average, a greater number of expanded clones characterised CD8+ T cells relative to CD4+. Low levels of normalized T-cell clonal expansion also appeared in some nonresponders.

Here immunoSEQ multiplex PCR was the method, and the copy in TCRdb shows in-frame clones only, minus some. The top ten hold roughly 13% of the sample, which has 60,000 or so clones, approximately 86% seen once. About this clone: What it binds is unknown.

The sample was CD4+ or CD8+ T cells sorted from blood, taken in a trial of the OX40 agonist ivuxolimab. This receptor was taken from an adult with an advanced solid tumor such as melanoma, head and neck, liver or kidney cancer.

The CDR3 DNA reads TGTGCCAGCAGCTTAGGCCGCGGGGTGGGGGACACTGAAGCTTTCTTT. Its protein is CASSLGRGVGDTEAFF. The rearrangement joins TRBV13 to TRBJ1-1; D is possibly TRBD1 (5 bases). The CDR3 sequence is 16 residues long. The V and J ends lost 0 bases and 3 bases respectively, with 14 bases between them. Germline values: CDR1 PRHDT, CDR2 FYEKMQ (reference sequence). The whole variable domain, filled in from reference TRBV13 and TRBJ1-1, reads AAGVIQSPRHLIKEKRETATLKCYPIPRHDTVYWYQQGPGQDPQFLISFYEKMQSDKGSIPDRFSAQQFSDYHSELNMSSLELGDSALYFCASSLGRGVGDTEAFFGQGTRLTVV.